Each of the 14 T cell receptor beta chains below was sequenced from the same sample in a study of cytomegalovirus exposure and HLA in healthy donors. Primers: 60 Vbeta forward and 13 Jbeta reverse. Profiled with immunoSEQ multiplex PCR; TCRdb holds only in-frame clones, not every one. Among approximately 95,000 clones listed, around 80% were seen once. Input material: PBMCs. These receptors came from a man in his late teens or twenties in good health and CMV-seropositive.

The rearrangement links TRBV6-1 to TRBJ1-1; D ambiguous. The germline V gene has CDR1 MNHNS and CDR2 SASEGT. The V and J ends lost 3 bases and 7 bases respectively, with 9 bases between them. The CDR3 spans 12 residues. DNA of the CDR3: TGTGCCAGCAGTGACGTACCTATTGAAGCTTTCTTT. Its translation: CASSDVPIEAFF.

The sample holds one count of this clone. This chain links TRBV5-1 with TRBJ2-2, with 7 bases aligning to TRBD1. Trimming took 1 base from V and 6 from J; bases not matched to a gene: 3. The V gene's germline CDR1 is SGHRS and CDR2 YFSETQ. The CDR3 runs to 14 residues. This CDR3 is CASSLTGVPGELFF. The CDR3 DNA reads as TGCGCCAGCAGCTTGACAGGGGTGCCCGGGGAGCTGTTTTTT.

The chain recombines TRBV30 with TRBJ1-5; D might be TRBD1 (6 bases). The CDR3 runs to 14 residues. The V gene's germline CDR1 is GTSNPN and CDR2 SVGIG (reference sequence). The V and J ends lost 3 bases and 5 bases respectively, with 14 bases between them. The CDR3 DNA is TGTGCCTGGAGCGGGGCCAGGGGATATCAGCCCCAGCATTTT. It translates to CAWSGARGYQPQHF.

V usage is TRBV27 and J usage is TRBJ1-6; 8 bases line up with TRBD1. The CDR3 covers 15 residues. J lost 9 bases, V lost 2 bases, and 6 bases had no gene match. The germline gives CDR1 MNHEY, CDR2 SMNVEV (reference sequence). The DNA of the CDR3 is TGTGCCAGCAGTTTAAGCAGGGGGCGAGGTTCACCCCTCCACTTT. Translated, it gives CASSLSRGRGSPLHF.

This clone was recorded once. The chain recombines TRBV5-1 with TRBJ2-7; TRBD1 agrees at 7 bases. CDR1 and CDR2 from the germline V gene are SGHRS and YFSETQ. This CDR3 contains 15 residues. J gave up 2 bases and V 1 base, and 6 bases lay outside the gene matches. As DNA, the CDR3 is TGCGCCAGCAGCTTGAAAGACAGGGCCGCCTACGAGCAGTACTTC. Its protein is CASSLKDRAAYEQYF.

The rearrangement joins TRBV30 to TRBJ1-3; D not resolved. Germline-derived CDR1 and CDR2 are GTSNPN and SVGIG (reference sequence). This CDR3 region has 13 residues. The V and J ends lost 0 bases and 0 bases respectively, with 3 bases between them. Written as DNA, the CDR3 is TGTGCCTGGAGTGTATACTCTGGAAACACCATATATTTT. As protein: CAWSVYSGNTIYF.

V and J are TRBV5-1 and TRBJ1-1; D unresolved. Per the germline V gene, CDR1 is SGHRS and CDR2 is YFSETQ. V lost 1 base and J lost 5, with 15 bases in between. This CDR3 region has 15 residues. CDR3: CASSLTASRGTEAFF. The CDR3 DNA reads TGCGCCAGCAGCTTGACGGCTTCACGAGGGACTGAAGCTTTCTTT.

This clone was found once. The chain recombines TRBV9 with TRBJ2-3, with 8 nucleotides matching TRBD2. This CDR3 is built from 14 residues. Germline lookup yields CDR1 SGDLS and CDR2 YYNGEE. Losses at the gene ends were 1 base for V and 4 bases for J; bases not matched to a gene: 2. CDR3 nucleotides: TGTGCCAGCAGCGTATTCGGGGGGGCAGATACGCAGTATTTT. It specifies CASSVFGGADTQYF.

The V call is TRBV18, the J call TRBJ2-7; tentative D call: TRBD2 (6 bases). Germline CDR1 is KGHSH and CDR2 is LQKENI. With 1 base removed from V and 2 bases from J, the gap between germline ends came to 9 bases. The CDR3 totals 14 residues. Here the CDR3 reads CASSPRGDPYEQYF. The CDR3 nucleotides read TGTGCCAGCTCACCACGCGGGGACCCCTACGAGCAGTACTTC. Variable domain in full (rest from reference TRBV18 and TRBJ2-7): NAGVMQNPRHLVRRRGQEARLRCSPMKGHSHVYWYRQLPEEGLKFMVYLQKENIIDESGMPKERFSAEFPKEGPSILRIQQVVRGDSAAYFCASSPRGDPYEQYFGPGTRLTVT.

The rearrangement uses TRBV16 and TRBJ2-7, with D possibly TRBD1 on 6 matching bases. This CDR3 has 14 amino acids. V was shortened by 0 bases and J by 3 bases, with 9 bases between the two germline ends. Germline values: CDR1 KGHSY, CDR2 FQNENV. The CDR3 loop is CASSQSGAGYEQYF. The CDR3 DNA reads as TGTGCCAGCAGCCAATCGGGGGCGGGCTACGAGCAGTACTTC.

This chain's CDR3 is CASSVAPGYEQYF. In DNA form, the CDR3 reads TGTGCCAGCAGCGTAGCCCCGGGCTACGAGCAGTACTTC. The chain links TRBV9 to TRBJ2-7; no clear D. The CDR3 is made up of 13 amino acids. Trimming stripped 0 bases from V and 3 bases from J, with 7 bases between. Germline CDR1 and CDR2: SGDLS and YYNGEE. The full variable domain, with the rest looked up from reference TRBV9 and TRBJ2-7, is DSGVTQTPKHLITATGQRVTLRCSPRSGDLSVYWYQQSLDQGLQFLIQYYNGEERAKGNILERFSAQQFPDLHSELNLSSLELGDSALYFCASSVAPGYEQYFGPGTRLTVT.

This clone came up a few times. The chain links TRBV6-1 to TRBJ1-1, with D hard to call. Germline CDR1 MNHNS, CDR2 SASEGT. CDR3 length: 13 residues. Deletions cut 1 base from V and 5 bases from J, with 8 bases between. CDR3 sequence (DNA): TGTGCCAGCAGTGAAGTACTATGGACTGAAGCTTTCTTT. It specifies CASSEVLWTEAFF.

The CDR3: CASSTPGTPTDTQYF. The CDR3 DNA sequence: TGTGCCAGTAGTACCCCCGGGACACCCACAGATACGCAGTATTTT. The V call is TRBV19, the J call TRBJ2-3, with D possibly being TRBD1 (6 bases). V gave up 4 bases and J gave up 2 bases, with 13 bases separating them. Germline V lookup: CDR1 LNHDA, CDR2 SQIVND (reference sequence). The CDR3 runs to 15 residues. Combining the CDR3 with reference TRBV19 and TRBJ2-3 gives the whole variable domain DGGITQSPKYLFRKEGQNVTLSCEQNLNHDAMYWYRQDPGQGLRLIYYSQIVNDFQKGDIAEGYSVSREKKESFPLTVTSAQKNPTAFYLCASSTPGTPTDTQYFGPGTRLTVL.

The rearrangement joins TRBV27 to TRBJ2-7; maybe TRBD1 (6 bases). The V and J ends lost 5 bases and 6 bases respectively, with 17 bases between them. Per germline, CDR1 MNHEY and CDR2 SMNVEV (reference sequence). The CDR3 loop spans 14 amino acids. The CDR3 region has the DNA TGTGCCAGCAGTCTACAGGGTGGAGAAGGCGAGCAGTACTTC. Translated, it gives CASSLQGGEGEQYF.